This T cell receptor (beta chain) was documented in a study of beta chain features in type 1 diabetes. The CDR3 runs 14 residues. The trim removed 4 bases at V and 6 bases at J, leaving 8 bases unmatched. Germline V gene data show CDR1 as SGDLS and CDR2 as YYNGEE. This clone was seen a few times. Since all of the isolated RNA was reverse transcribed, expressed TCRB transcripts were what got sequenced. The table came from immunoSEQ multiplex PCR; TCRdb's copy has only in-frame clones and leaves some out. The table lists 300,000 to 400,000 clones, approximately 12% of them singletons, with under 0.02% in the top ten.

This TCR came from a young man in good health. The chain combines TRBV9 with TRBJ1-2; 8 bases map to TRBD1. Sequencing was done on a sample of naive CD4+ T cells from blood. CDR3 nucleotides: TGTGCCAGCAGCCCACGGACAGGGTGGGATGGCTACACCTTC. Translating it yields CASSPRTGWDGYTF. Drawing the rest from reference TRBV9 and TRBJ1-2, the complete variable domain is DSGVTQTPKHLITATGQRVTLRCSPRSGDLSVYWYQQSLDQGLQFLIQYYNGEERAKGNILERFSAQQFPDLHSELNLSSLELGDSALYFCASSPRTGWDGYTFGSGTRLTVV.